This record concerns one TCR beta chain sequence. Its specificity is unknown. Using immunoSEQ multiplex PCR, the repertoire was profiled, and TCRdb retains in-frame clones only, with some absent. The sample lists about 160,000 clones, 88% occurring once. The data derive from a study of cytomegalovirus exposure and HLA in healthy donors. Overall study results and limits: The study designated fewer than 200 TCR beta chains cytomegalovirus-associated. Subsequent analysis of the roughly 120 validation repertoires found a tendency for first-cohort TCR clusters to co-occur.

The donors were members of the approximately 130-subject validation cohort (separate from the roughly 660-subject first cohort). With V trimmed by 4 bases and J by 7 bases, 5 bases remained unmatched. Germline CDR1 is SGHNT and CDR2 is YYREEE (reference sequence). This CDR3 is built from 13 residues. The rearrangement links TRBV5-4 to TRBJ1-2; 9 nucleotides agree with TRBD1. The sequence came from a man aged 18 to 30 in good health and CMV-seronegative. The specimen was PBMCs. The CDR3 loop reads CASSRTGESGYTF. CDR3 in DNA: TGTGCCAGCAGCCGGACAGGGGAGAGTGGCTACACCTTC.